This TCR beta chain was sequenced in a study of technical replicates of blood from several donors. CDR3 size: 13 residues. Germline V gene sequence: CDR1 MDHEN, CDR2 SYDVKM. Trimming took 6 bases from V and 4 from J; bases not matched to a gene: 1. Sequencing was performed with immunoSEQ multiplex PCR; in TCRdb, only in-frame clones are kept and a portion is missing. The table lists approximately 76,000 clones, 75% to 95% of them singletons. The clonotype comes from a human donor in good health. J is TRBJ2-3 and V is TRBV28; 10 bases align to TRBD2. The source material was T cells isolated from PBMCs. The CDR3 bases are TGTGCCAGCAGAGCGGGAGGGGCAGATACGCAGTATTTT. Translated, it gives CASRAGGADTQYF.